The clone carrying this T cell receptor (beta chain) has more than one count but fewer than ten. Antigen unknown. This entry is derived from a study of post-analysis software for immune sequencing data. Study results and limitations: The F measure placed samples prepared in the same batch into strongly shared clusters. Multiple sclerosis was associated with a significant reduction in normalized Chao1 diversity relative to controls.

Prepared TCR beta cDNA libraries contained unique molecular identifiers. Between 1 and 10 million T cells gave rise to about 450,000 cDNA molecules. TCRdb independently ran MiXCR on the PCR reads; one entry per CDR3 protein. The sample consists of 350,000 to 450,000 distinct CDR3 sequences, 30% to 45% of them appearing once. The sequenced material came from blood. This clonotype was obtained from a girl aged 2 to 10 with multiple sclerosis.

This CDR3 reads CSAYMLGEYEQYF. The CDR3 DNA follows: TGCAGTGCTTACATGTTAGGGGAATACGAGCAGTACTTC. This chain connects TRBV20-1 to TRBJ2-7; possibly TRBD1 for D (5 bases). V was pared by 5 bases and J by 4 bases, with 15 bases between. The CDR3 is made up of 13 amino acids. The germline gives CDR1 DFQATT, CDR2 SNEGSKA (reference sequence).